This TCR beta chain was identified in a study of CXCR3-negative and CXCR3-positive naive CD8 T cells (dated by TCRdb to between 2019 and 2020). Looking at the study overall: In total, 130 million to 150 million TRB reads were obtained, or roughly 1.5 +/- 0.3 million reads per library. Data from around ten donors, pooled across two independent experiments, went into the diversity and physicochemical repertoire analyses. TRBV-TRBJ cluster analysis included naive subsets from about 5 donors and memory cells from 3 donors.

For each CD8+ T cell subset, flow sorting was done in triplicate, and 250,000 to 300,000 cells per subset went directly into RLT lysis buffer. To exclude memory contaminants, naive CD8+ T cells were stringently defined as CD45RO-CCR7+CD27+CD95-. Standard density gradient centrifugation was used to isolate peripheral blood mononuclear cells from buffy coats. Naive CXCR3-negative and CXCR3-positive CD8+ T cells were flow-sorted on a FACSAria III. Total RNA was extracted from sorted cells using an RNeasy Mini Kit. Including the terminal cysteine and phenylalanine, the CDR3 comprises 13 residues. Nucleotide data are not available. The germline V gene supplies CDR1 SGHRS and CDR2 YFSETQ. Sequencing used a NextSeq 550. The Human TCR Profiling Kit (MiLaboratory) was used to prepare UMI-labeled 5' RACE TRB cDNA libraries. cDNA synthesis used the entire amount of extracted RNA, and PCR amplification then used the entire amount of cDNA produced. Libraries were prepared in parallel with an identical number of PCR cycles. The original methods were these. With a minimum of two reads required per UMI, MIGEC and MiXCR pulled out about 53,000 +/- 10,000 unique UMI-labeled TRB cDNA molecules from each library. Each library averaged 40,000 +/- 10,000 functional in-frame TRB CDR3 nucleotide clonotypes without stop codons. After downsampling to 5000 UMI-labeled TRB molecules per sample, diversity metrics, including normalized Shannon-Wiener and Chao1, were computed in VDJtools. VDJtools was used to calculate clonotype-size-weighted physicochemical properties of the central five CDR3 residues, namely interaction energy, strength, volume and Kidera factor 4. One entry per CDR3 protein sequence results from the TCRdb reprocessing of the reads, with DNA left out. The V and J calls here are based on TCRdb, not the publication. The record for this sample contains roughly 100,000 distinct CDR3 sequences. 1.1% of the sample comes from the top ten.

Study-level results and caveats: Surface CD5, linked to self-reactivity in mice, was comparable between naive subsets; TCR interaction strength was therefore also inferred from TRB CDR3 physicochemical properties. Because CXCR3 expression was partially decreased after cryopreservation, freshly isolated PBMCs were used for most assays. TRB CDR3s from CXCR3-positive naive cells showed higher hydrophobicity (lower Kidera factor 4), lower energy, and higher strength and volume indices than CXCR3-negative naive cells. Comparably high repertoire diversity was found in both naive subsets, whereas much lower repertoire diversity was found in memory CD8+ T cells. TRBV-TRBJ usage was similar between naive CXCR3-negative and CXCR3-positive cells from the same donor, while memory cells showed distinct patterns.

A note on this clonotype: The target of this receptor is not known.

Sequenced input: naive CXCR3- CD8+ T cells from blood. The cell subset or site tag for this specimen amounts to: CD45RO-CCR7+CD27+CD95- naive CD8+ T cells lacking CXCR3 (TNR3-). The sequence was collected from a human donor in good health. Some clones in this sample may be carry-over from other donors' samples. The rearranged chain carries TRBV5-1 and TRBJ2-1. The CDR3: CASRAAKGNEQFF.